The T cell receptor (beta chain) under discussion was sequenced for a study of CD8 T cells in ankylosing spondylitis. This clonotype was seen many times. Its antigen is undetermined. Whole-study findings and limits: Within ankylosing spondylitis blood, a TCR beta motif made up of seven or eight highly homologous variants appeared to be characteristic. Matched ankylosing spondylitis synovial fluid reportedly showed significant enrichment of disease-linked clones. Peripheral blood samples showed relatively rare disease-linked clones, and these clones were CD8+. In synovial fluid and blood from reactive arthritis, some motif variants were previously reported.

TCRdb fed the 5' RACE reads into MiXCR, producing one record per CDR3 protein. Of around 130,000 distinct CDR3 sequences in the sample, about 6.4% were seen once. The V end was cut by 0 bases, the J end by 9 bases, with 19 bases between. CDR1 is SGHRS and CDR2 is YFSETQ in the germline V gene. The CDR3 spans 16 residues. The gene calls are TRBV5-1 and TRBJ2-1; D possibly matches TRBD1 or TRBD2 (6 bases each). Sample: blood, either unsorted or a sorted T cell fraction (not recorded which). The sequence was obtained from a male donor with ankylosing spondylitis or in good health (not recorded which). Written as DNA, the CDR3 is TGCGCCAGCAGCTTGGCCTTGGGGGGCCTCAGTAGTGAGCAGTTCTTC. Its translation is CASSLALGGLSSEQFF.